The clone carrying this T cell receptor beta chain was counted at least ten times. Its target is not known. Uncontrolled infection, other autoimmune disease, pregnancy or lactation excluded patients. The entry originates in a study of T cells in Graves' hyperthyroidism and ophthalmopathy. Findings and caveats of the study: Blood held most thyroid clonotypes expanded above 0.001 frequency.

TCR beta CDR3 regions were amplified from RNA. HTBI primers were the set used in a first-round RT-PCR of the TCR CDR3. TCRdb reanalysed the multiplex PCR reads using MiXCR and keeps one entry per CDR3 protein. There are around 610,000 distinct CDR3 sequences in the sample; over 12% occur only once, and 3.5% to 4.5% lies in the top ten. Germline CDR1 reads MNHEY; CDR2 reads SMNVEV (reference sequence). Trimming removed 5 bases from V and 6 bases from J; junction bases left unmatched: 5. The CDR3 totals 14 residues. This receptor was obtained from a middle-aged woman with Graves' ophthalmopathy. The sequenced material came from blood. The J gene is TRBJ2-5, the V gene TRBV27, with 11 bases fitting TRBD2. CDR3 in amino acids: CASSQGTSGKTQYF. CDR3 coding DNA: TGTGCCAGCAGTCAAGGGACTAGCGGAAAGACCCAGTACTTC.